This entry lists 7 T cell receptor beta chains sequenced from one sample in a study of shared clonotypes between healthy human individuals (dated by TCRdb to about 2020). To prepare the library, the immunoSEQ multiplex PCR assay was applied. TCRdb limited this immuneACCESS table to in-frame rearrangements with V and J called. A share of clones is missing; checked studies link under half to unresolved V genes, and the rest is unexplained. This sample gives hundreds of thousands of clones in total; about 74% of them show up just once. Jointly, the top ten make up more than 1.5% of the sample. Sequencing used memory CD4+ T cells sorted from blood. According to the study, the label for this sample's cell subset or site signals: CD45RA-negative fraction. The receptors come from a woman under 40 in good health.

The J gene is TRBJ2-5, the V gene TRBV10-2; D is possibly TRBD1 (5 bases). Trimming removed 4 bases at V and 5 bases at J, with 8 bases between. The CDR3 contains 12 residues. Germline loops: CDR1 WSHSY, CDR2 SAAADI. The CDR3 DNA reads as TGCGCCAGCAGTGTTGCAGGGGAGACCCAGTACTTC. Amino acids: CASSVAGETQYF.

V is TRBV5-8 and J is TRBJ1-2, with a weak D call TRBD1 (5 bases). CDR1 is SGHTS and CDR2 is YDEGEE in the germline V gene. This CDR3 has 13 residues. V dropped 2 bases and J dropped 7 bases, with 12 bases sitting between them. The CDR3 nucleotides read TGTGCCAGCAGCTTTCTGGACATTACTGGCTACACCTTC. It is translated as CASSFLDITGYTF.

V is TRBV15 and J is TRBJ2-7; a weak D match, TRBD1 (5 bases). CDR1 is LNHNV and CDR2 is YYDKDF in the germline V gene (reference sequence). This CDR3 contains 13 residues. V was pared by 1 base and J by 5 bases, with 9 bases between. The CDR3 reads CATSRVGRDEQYF. CDR3 sequence (DNA): TGTGCCACCAGCAGAGTCGGCAGGGACGAGCAGTACTTC. The whole variable domain, filled in from reference TRBV15 and TRBJ2-7, reads DAMVIQNPRYQVTQFGKPVTLSCSQTLNHNVMYWYQQKSSQAPKLLFHYYDKDFNNEADTPDNFQSRRPNTSFCFLDIRSPGLGDTAMYLCATSRVGRDEQYFGPGTRLTVT.

The V call is TRBV7-6, the J call TRBJ1-5; D not resolved. The CDR3 sequence is 13 residues long. V dropped 1 base and J dropped 9 bases, with 10 bases sitting between them. Germline CDR1 is SGHVS and CDR2 is FNYEAQ. The CDR3 loop is CASSLGPSRPQHF. The CDR3 DNA reads TGTGCCAGCAGCTTAGGGCCTTCGAGGCCCCAGCATTTT.

This chain uses TRBV5-1 with TRBJ1-1; 10 bases line up with TRBD1. The CDR3 has 15 amino acids. Germline values: CDR1 SGHRS, CDR2 YFSETQ. After removal of 0 bases from V and 4 bases from J, the junction contained 3 bases not matched to a gene. The CDR3 spells CASSLAGQGTTEAFF. In DNA, the CDR3 is TGCGCCAGCAGCTTGGCGGGACAGGGGACCACTGAAGCTTTCTTT.

The V gene is TRBV7-6, the J gene TRBJ2-1, with D possibly TRBD2 on 7 matching bases. The CDR3 has 17 amino acids. Germline CDR1 and CDR2: SGHVS and FNYEAQ. The V and J ends lost 5 bases and 2 bases respectively, with 19 bases between them. The CDR3: CASSRPGGSGTYNEQFF. Written as DNA, the CDR3 is TGTGCCAGCAGCCGACCGGGGGGCTCGGGGACCTACAATGAGCAGTTCTTC.

Only one count was recorded for this clone. This rearrangement joins TRBV5-1 to TRBJ2-3, with D perhaps assigned TRBD1 or TRBD2 (5 bases each). CDR3 length: 16 amino acids. The V end was cut by 4 bases, the J end by 0 bases, with 15 bases between. In germline, CDR1 is SGHRS, CDR2 YFSETQ. CDR3 bases: TGCGCCAGCAGCCCGGGGACGGCTTCTAGCACAGATACGCAGTATTTT. This encodes CASSPGTASSTDTQYF.